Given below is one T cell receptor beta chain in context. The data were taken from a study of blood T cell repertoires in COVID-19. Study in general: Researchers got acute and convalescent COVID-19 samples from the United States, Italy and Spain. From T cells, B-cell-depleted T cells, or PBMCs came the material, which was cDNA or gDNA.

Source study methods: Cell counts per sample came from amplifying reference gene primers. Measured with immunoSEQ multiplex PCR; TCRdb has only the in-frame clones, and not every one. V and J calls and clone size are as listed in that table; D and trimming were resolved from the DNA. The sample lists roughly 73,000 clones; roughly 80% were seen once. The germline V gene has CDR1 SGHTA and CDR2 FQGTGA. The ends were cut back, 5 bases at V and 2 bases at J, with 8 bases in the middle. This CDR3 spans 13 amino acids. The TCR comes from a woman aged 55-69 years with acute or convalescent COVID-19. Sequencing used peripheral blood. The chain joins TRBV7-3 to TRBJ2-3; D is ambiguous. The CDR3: CASSPTYTDTQYF. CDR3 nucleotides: TGTGCCAGCAGCCCGACTTACACAGATACGCAGTATTTT.